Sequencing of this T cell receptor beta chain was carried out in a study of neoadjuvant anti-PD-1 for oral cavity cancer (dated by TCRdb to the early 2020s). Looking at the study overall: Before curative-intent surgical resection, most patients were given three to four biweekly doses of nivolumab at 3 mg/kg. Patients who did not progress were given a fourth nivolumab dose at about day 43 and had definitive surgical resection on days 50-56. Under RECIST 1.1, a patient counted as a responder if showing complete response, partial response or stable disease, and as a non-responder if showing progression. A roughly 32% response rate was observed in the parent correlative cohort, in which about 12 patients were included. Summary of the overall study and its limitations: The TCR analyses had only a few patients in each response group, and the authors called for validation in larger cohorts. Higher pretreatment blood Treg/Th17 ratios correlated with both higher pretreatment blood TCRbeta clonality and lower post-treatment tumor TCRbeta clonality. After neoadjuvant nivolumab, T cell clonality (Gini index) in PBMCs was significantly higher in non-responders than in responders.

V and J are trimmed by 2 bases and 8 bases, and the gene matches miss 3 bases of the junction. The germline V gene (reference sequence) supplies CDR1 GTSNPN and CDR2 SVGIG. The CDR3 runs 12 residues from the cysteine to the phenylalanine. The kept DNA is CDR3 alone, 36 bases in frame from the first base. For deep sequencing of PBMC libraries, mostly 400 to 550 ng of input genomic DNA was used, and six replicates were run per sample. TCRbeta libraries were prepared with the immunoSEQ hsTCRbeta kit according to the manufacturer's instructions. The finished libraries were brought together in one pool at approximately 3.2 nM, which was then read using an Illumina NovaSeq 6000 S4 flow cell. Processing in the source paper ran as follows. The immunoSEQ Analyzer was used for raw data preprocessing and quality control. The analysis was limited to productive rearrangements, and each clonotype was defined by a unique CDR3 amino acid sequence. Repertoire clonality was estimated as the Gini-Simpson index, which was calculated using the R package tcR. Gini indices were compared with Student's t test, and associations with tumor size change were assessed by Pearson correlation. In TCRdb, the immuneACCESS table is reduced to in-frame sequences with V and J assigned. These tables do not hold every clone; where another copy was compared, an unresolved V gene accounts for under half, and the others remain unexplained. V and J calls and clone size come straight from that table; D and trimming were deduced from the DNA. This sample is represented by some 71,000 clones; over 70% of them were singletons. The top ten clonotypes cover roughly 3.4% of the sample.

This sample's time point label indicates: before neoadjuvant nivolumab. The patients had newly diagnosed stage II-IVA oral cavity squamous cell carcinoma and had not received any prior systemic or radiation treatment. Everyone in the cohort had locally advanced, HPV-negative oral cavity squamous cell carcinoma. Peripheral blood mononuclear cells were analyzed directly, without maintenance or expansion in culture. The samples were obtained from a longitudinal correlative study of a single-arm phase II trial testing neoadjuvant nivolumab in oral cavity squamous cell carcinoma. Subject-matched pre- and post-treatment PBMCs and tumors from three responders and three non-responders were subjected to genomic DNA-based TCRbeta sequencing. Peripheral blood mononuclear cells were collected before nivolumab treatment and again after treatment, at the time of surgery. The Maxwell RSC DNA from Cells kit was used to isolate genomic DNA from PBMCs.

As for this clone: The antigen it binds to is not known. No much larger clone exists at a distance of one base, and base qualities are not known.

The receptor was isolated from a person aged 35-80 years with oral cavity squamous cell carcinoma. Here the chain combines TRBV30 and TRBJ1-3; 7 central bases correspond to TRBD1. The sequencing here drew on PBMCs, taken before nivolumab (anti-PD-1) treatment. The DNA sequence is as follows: TGTGCCTGGAGTCAGGGGGTAGACACCATATATTTT. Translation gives CAWSQGVDTIYF.